One and the same sample provided the 21 T cell receptor beta chains below, sequenced in a study of T cells in localized non-small cell lung cancer. Clones were sequenced by immunoSEQ multiplex PCR, and TCRdb holds only the in-frame ones, with some missing. The sample holds around 2,400 clones, 21% seen once. Material: lung tumor tissue, obtained before any cancer treatment. The receptors shown here come from a man aged 40 to 70 with stage I lung adenocarcinoma.

This clone appeared a few times. The chain uses TRBV5-1 and TRBJ2-2, with D unresolved. Per germline, CDR1 SGHRS and CDR2 YFSETQ. V was clipped by 2 bases and J by 0 bases, with 8 bases between them. The CDR3 contains 15 residues. The CDR3 region has the DNA TGCGCCAGCAGCTTCGCTACAGCGAACACCGGGGAGCTGTTTTTT. Protein: CASSFATANTGELFF.

There are a few counts of this clone. For the CDR3, the DNA is TGTGCCAGCAGTCCCGACAGGGTCCTAGGTGGCGGGGAGCTGTTTTTT. Translation: CASSPDRVLGGGELFF. The rearrangement joins TRBV28 to TRBJ2-2; 7 bases line up with TRBD1. Trimming took 5 bases from V and 7 from J; bases not matched to a gene: 13. Per germline, CDR1 MDHEN and CDR2 SYDVKM. The CDR3 length is 16 residues.

In this sample, this clone is medium-sized. The gene calls are TRBV9 and TRBJ2-7; perhaps TRBD2 as D (6 bases). The CDR3 consists of 16 residues. Germline values: CDR1 SGDLS, CDR2 YYNGEE. The ends were cut back, 5 bases at V and 1 base at J, with 19 bases in the middle. The CDR3 bases are TGTGCCAGCAGTGGCCCCCCCCGTGGGGGGTCCTACGAGCAGTACTTC. As protein: CASSGPPRGGSYEQYF.

This clone was counted between two and nine times. The genes are TRBV4-1 and TRBJ1-4; 11 bases fit TRBD1. The CDR3 is made up of 17 amino acids. CDR1 and CDR2 from the germline V gene are MGHRA and YSYEKL. Unmatched junction bases numbered 12, after V lost 4 bases and J lost 8 bases. DNA for the CDR3: TGCGCCAGCAGCCCCTTTGGACAGGGGGCCGTAGAGGAAAAACTGTTTTTT. Its protein product is CASSPFGQGAVEEKLFF.

J is TRBJ2-5 and V is TRBV11-3; no clear D. Germline CDR1 and CDR2: SGHNT and YENEEA. This CDR3 region has 15 residues. Trimming removed 2 bases from V and 1 base from J, with 11 bases in between. CDR3 sequence: CASSLIAPPQETQYF. In nucleotides, the CDR3 is TGTGCCAGCAGCTTAATCGCCCCCCCCCAAGAGACCCAGTACTTC.

V and J are TRBV18 and TRBJ2-5; 7 bases agree with TRBD1. Germline CDR1 and CDR2: KGHSH and LQKENI. This CDR3 spans 14 amino acids. V dropped 2 bases and J dropped 4; count of bases not matched to a gene: 4. CDR3 nucleotide sequence: TGTGCCAGCTCACCAAAGGGGGACAGAGAGACCCAGTACTTC. It encodes CASSPKGDRETQYF.

This chain joins TRBV5-1 and TRBJ1-5; D is possibly TRBD1 (5 bases). CDR1 SGHRS and CDR2 YFSETQ come from the germline V gene. V lost 0 bases and J lost 2, with 6 bases in between. This CDR3 contains 14 residues. The CDR3 sequence is CASSLGGGNQPQHF. In DNA form, the CDR3 reads TGCGCCAGCAGCTTGGGAGGGGGCAATCAGCCCCAGCATTTT.

This clone has just a few counts. The rearrangement joins TRBV11-3 to TRBJ2-1; 10 bases are shared with TRBD2. The CDR3 is 16 residues long. Per the germline V gene, CDR1 is SGHNT and CDR2 is YENEEA. Germline trimming cut 1 base from V and 7 bases from J; bases unmatched to any gene: 7. CDR3 sequence reads: CASSLGGASGSNEQFF. DNA for the CDR3: TGTGCCAGCAGCTTAGGCGGGGCTAGCGGGAGTAATGAGCAGTTCTTC.

This clone turned up a few times. This rearrangement joins TRBV9 to TRBJ2-1; TRBD2 agrees at 7 bases. The CDR3 contains 17 residues. J gave up 9 bases and V 0 bases, and 15 bases lay outside the gene matches. The germline V gene encodes CDR1 SGDLS and CDR2 YYNGEE. The CDR3 DNA is TGTGCCAGCAGCGTAGTTAGCGGAGCGGGGACTTACGGTGAGCAGTTCTTC. Residues: CASSVVSGAGTYGEQFF.

This clone counts as medium-sized. This sequence joins TRBV6-8 and TRBJ2-1, with D tentatively TRBD1 (6 bases). V shed 0 bases and J shed 7 bases, with 7 bases lying between them. CDR1 is MNHGY and CDR2 is SAAAGT in the germline V gene. The CDR3 loop spans 13 amino acids. As DNA, the CDR3 is TGTGCCAGCAGTTACTCGAGGGGGAATGAGCAGTTCTTC. Amino acids: CASSYSRGNEQFF.

In this sample, this clone turned up a few times. The chain carries TRBV15 and TRBJ2-3; 7 bases fit TRBD2. The J segment lost 3 bases and the V segment lost 1 base, leaving 4 bases of the junction unmatched. The CDR3 runs 15 residues. Germline assignment: CDR1 LNHNV and CDR2 YYDKDF (reference sequence). CDR3 amino acids: CATSRARGVTDTQYF. In DNA form, the CDR3 reads TGTGCCACCAGCAGAGCCCGGGGGGTAACAGATACGCAGTATTTT.

V is TRBV5-1 and J is TRBJ2-3, with 14 bases that match TRBD2. The J segment lost 4 bases and the V segment lost 0 bases, leaving 1 base of the junction unmatched. The CDR3 extends over 16 amino acids. In germline, CDR1 is SGHRS, CDR2 YFSETQ. Here the CDR3 reads CASSLGGLAGADTQYF. In DNA form, the CDR3 reads TGCGCCAGCAGCTTGGGGGGACTAGCGGGAGCAGATACGCAGTATTTT.

This clone was seen more than once but under ten times. V and J are TRBV6-8 and TRBJ2-5; 8 bases align to TRBD2. J was trimmed by 5 bases and V by 8 bases; bases with no gene match: 10. CDR3 length: 14 amino acids. In germline, CDR1 is MNHGY, CDR2 SAAAGT. In DNA, the CDR3 is TGTGCCAGCGACCGCGGGGGGTCGGGGGAGACCCAGTACTTC. It is translated as CASDRGGSGETQYF.

V is TRBV28 and J is TRBJ1-5; D gene uncertain. Germline-derived CDR1 and CDR2 are MDHEN and SYDVKM. V shed 5 bases and J shed 9 bases, with 11 bases lying between them. CDR3 length equals 12 residues. CDR3 region: CASSPPRGPQHF. The CDR3 bases are TGTGCCAGCAGTCCCCCCCGGGGGCCCCAGCATTTT.

This clone is medium-sized by share. This rearrangement joins TRBV6-8 to TRBJ2-3, with 8 bases lining up with TRBD1. The germline V gene has CDR1 MNHGY and CDR2 SAAAGT. V lost 5 bases and J lost 3; bases outside the gene matches: 7. The CDR3 totals 15 residues. CDR3 loop: CASSTGQAGTDTQYF. The CDR3 bases are TGTGCCAGCAGTACGGGACAGGCGGGGACAGATACGCAGTATTTT.

This clone turned up a few times. The V call is TRBV9, the J call TRBJ2-6; maybe TRBD2 (5 bases). V dropped 6 bases and J dropped 0 bases, with 7 bases sitting between them. Germline V gene lookup returns CDR1 SGDLS and CDR2 YYNGEE. This CDR3 spans 14 amino acids. CDR3 in amino acids: CASTGSSGANVLTF. CDR3 DNA sequence: TGTGCCAGCACGGGGTCCTCTGGGGCCAACGTCCTGACTTTC.

The chain joins TRBV19 to TRBJ1-2; D gene uncertain. Germline CDR1 and CDR2: LNHDA and SQIVND (reference sequence). This CDR3 has 13 residues. The V end was cut by 4 bases, the J end by 3 bases, with 9 bases between. The CDR3 loop is CASSTPPYYGYTF. The DNA of the CDR3 is TGTGCCAGTAGTACTCCGCCCTACTATGGCTACACCTTC.

The sample holds a few counts of this clone. The gene calls are TRBV7-4 and TRBJ2-2; no clear D. V shed 4 bases and J shed 4 bases, with 13 bases lying between them. Germline CDR1 SGHVT, CDR2 SQSDAQ. The CDR3 loop spans 15 amino acids. The CDR3 region is CASSSSGWVTGELFF. In DNA, the CDR3 is TGTGCCAGCAGCTCCTCAGGTTGGGTCACCGGGGAGCTGTTTTTT.

By sample share, this clone is medium-sized. V is TRBV11-3 and J is TRBJ2-7; possible D gene TRBD2, 5 bases. V lost 5 bases to trimming and J lost 5 bases, with 16 bases between them. This CDR3 region has 14 residues. Germline V gene lookup returns CDR1 SGHNT and CDR2 YENEEA. The CDR3 spells CASSQVGPGNEQYF. The CDR3 DNA reads as TGTGCCAGCAGCCAAGTAGGGCCGGGGAACGAGCAGTACTTC.

This clone has more than one count but fewer than ten. The chain links TRBV11-3 to TRBJ1-3; a possible D gene is TRBD1 (5 bases). V lost 6 bases to trimming and J lost 1 base, with 19 bases between them. The CDR3 spans 17 residues. Per germline, CDR1 SGHNT and CDR2 YENEEA. The CDR3 DNA reads TGTGCCAGCAGTCGTGAAGGCCACAGGCTATCTGGAAACACCATATATTTT. Translated: CASSREGHRLSGNTIYF.

The V gene is TRBV11-3, the J gene TRBJ1-4, with 7 bases fitting TRBD1. This CDR3 contains 15 residues. The ends lost 5 bases at V and 3 bases at J; junction bases unmatched: 6. CDR1 and CDR2 (germline): SGHNT, YENEEA. The CDR3 DNA sequence: TGTGCCAGCAGCCCGCGACAGGGCTCTAATGAAAAACTGTTTTTT. Translation gives CASSPRQGSNEKLFF.